This T cell receptor beta chain derives from a study of blood T cell repertoires in COVID-19. Study-level information: The samples span acute and convalescent COVID-19 from the United States, Italy and Spain. T cells, B-cell-depleted T cells, or PBMCs provided the cDNA or gDNA that served as material.

In the original analysis: Nucleated cell counts were estimated from reference gene primer amplification. TCRdb keeps only in-frame clones here, not all; method: immunoSEQ multiplex PCR. V and J calls and clone size are those listed in that table; D and trimming were worked out from the DNA. This table holds 100,000 to 150,000 clones, 55% to 75% found once. V lost 1 base and J 0 bases, leaving 12 bases between the germline ends. CDR1 is LGHDT, CDR2 YNNKEL, per germline (reference sequence). The CDR3 totals 16 residues. The chain carries TRBV3-1 (or the pseudogene TRBV3-2) and TRBJ2-5, with D perhaps TRBD2 (6 bases). Sequences were obtained from peripheral blood. This sequence originates from a woman in her 70s with acute or convalescent COVID-19. This chain's CDR3 is CASSQGSSGDQETQYF. The CDR3 DNA reads as TGTGCCAGCAGCCAAGGGTCCTCGGGGGACCAAGAGACCCAGTACTTC.